Listed below are T cell receptor beta chains from one sample, sequenced in a study of cytomegalovirus exposure and HLA in healthy donors. Repertoires were generated with immunoSEQ multiplex PCR, while TCRdb's copy carries only in-frame clones and drops some. Here the sample spans 55,000 to 65,000 clones, around nine tenths being singletons. Sequenced material: PBMCs. These receptors were taken from a man aged 18 to 29 in good health and CMV-seronegative. Both conserved end residues are part of each CDR3. D genes are given only for firm matches. Some rows have no size entry. The others give once, few or many, or a class for an expanded clone.

d_call	clone_size	v_call	j_call	cdr3_nt	cdr3_aa
NA	NA	TRBV5-4	TRBJ2-7	TGTGCCAGCGCCCCGAACAGGGACTCCTACGAGCAGTACTTC	CASAPNRDSYEQYF
NA	NA	TRBV28	TRBJ1-4	TGTGCCAGCAGCAGAGGGTCCTCTAATGAAAAACTGTTTTTT	CASSRGSSNEKLFF
NA	NA	TRBV7-2	TRBJ1-5	TGTGCCAGCAGCTTAGAAGTAGCTCAGCCCCAGCATTTT	CASSLEVAQPQHF
TRBD2	NA	TRBV5-6	TRBJ2-5	TGTGCCAGCAGTCGCGGGAGAGGGGAGACCCAGTACTTC	CASSRGRGETQYF
NA	NA	TRBV7-3	TRBJ2-1	TGTGCCAGCAGCTTGGGCGTAAGGGGGAATGAGCAGTTCTTC	CASSLGVRGNEQFF
NA	NA	TRBV11-3	TRBJ2-1	TGTGCCAGCAGCCCTGGGGCTTTCAATGAGCAGTTCTTC	CASSPGAFNEQFF
TRBD2	NA	TRBV11-2	TRBJ2-1	TGTGCCAGCAGCCCCGACCTCAGACTAGCGGGAGCTAGGCAGTTCTTC	CASSPDLRLAGARQFF
NA	once	TRBV5-4	TRBJ2-7	TGTGCCAGCAGCTTGAGCCCGGGAAATAATAAGTACTTC	CASSLSPGNNKYF
NA	NA	TRBV2	TRBJ1-2	TGTGCCAGCCATGAGGGATCTTATGGCTACACCTTC	CASHEGSYGYTF
NA	NA	TRBV14	TRBJ1-2	TGTGCCAGCAGCCCTGGGGGCAGTTTGGGTTTCTATGGCTACACCTTC	CASSPGGSLGFYGYTF
TRBD2	NA	TRBV4-2	TRBJ2-7	TGTGCCAGCAGCCAGGAAAGCGGGAGGACTGGAATATCCTACGAGCAGTACTTC	CASSQESGRTGISYEQYF
NA	NA	TRBV6-5	TRBJ1-2	TGTGCCAGCAGTTTGGGAGGGGAATCGGACACCTTC	CASSLGGESDTF
TRBD1	NA	TRBV4-3	TRBJ2-1	TGCGCCAGCAGCCACGCTGCCGGGACAGCTTACAATGAGCAGTTCTTC	CASSHAAGTAYNEQFF
TRBD1	NA	TRBV5-6	TRBJ2-3	TGTGCCAGCAGCTCTCCGGGACAGGGGAAGGATACGCAGTATTTT	CASSSPGQGKDTQYF
TRBD1	once	TRBV5-4	TRBJ2-2	TGTGCCAGCAGCTGGAACAGGGGTAGCTCCGGGGAGCTGTTTTTT	CASSWNRGSSGELFF
TRBD1	NA	TRBV9	TRBJ2-2	TGTGCCAGCAGCACCGGACAGGGGCCCGGGGAGCTGTTTTTT	CASSTGQGPGELFF
TRBD1	NA	TRBV28	TRBJ1-5	TGTGCCAGCAGTTTAACCGCCGGGACAGCTGTACAACCCCAGCATTTT	CASSLTAGTAVQPQHF
TRBD2	NA	TRBV28	TRBJ2-1	TGTGCCAGCACCAACTCCGGGACTAGCGGATACAATGAGCAGTTCTTC	CASTNSGTSGYNEQFF
NA	NA	TRBV27	TRBJ2-7	TGTGCCAGCAGTTTGGGATCGGTGGGGGGACCGGCCTACGAGCAGTACTTC	CASSLGSVGGPAYEQYF
NA	NA	TRBV28	TRBJ2-2	TGTGCCAGCACCCCGATTGCGGAGTGGGCGAACACCGGGGAGCTGTTTTTT	CASTPIAEWANTGELFF
TRBD1	NA	TRBV5-4	TRBJ1-3	TGTGCCAGCAGTTTCGGACAGGGGGGAAACACCATATATTTT	CASSFGQGGNTIYF
TRBD1	NA	TRBV28	TRBJ2-1	TGTGCCAGCAGTCAAGTGGCAGGGGGCTCCTACAATGAGCAGTTCTTC	CASSQVAGGSYNEQFF
NA	NA	TRBV4-1	TRBJ1-3	TGCGCCAGCAGCCAAGTTGACAGCCTAAGCTCTGGAAACACCATATATTTT	CASSQVDSLSSGNTIYF
TRBD2	NA	TRBV6-6	TRBJ2-3	TGTGCCAGCAGTTATCGGGCGGGAGGGGCAGATACGCAGTATTTT	CASSYRAGGADTQYF
NA	NA	TRBV29-1	TRBJ2-5	TGCAGCGTGGAGCGGGACCAAGAGACCCAGTACTTC	CSVERDQETQYF